A single sample gave rise to the 13 T cell receptor beta chains below, sequenced in a study of blood T cells in healthy people across ages. Combining a sample-barcoded 5' primer with a J-beta primer mix, a second PCR ran for roughly 6 to 11 cycles. A single record per CDR3 protein comes from TCRdb applying MiXCR to the 5' RACE reads. The repertoire holds about 1 million distinct CDR3 sequences, with around 43% as singletons. The sequencing input was blood. Every receptor here comes from a woman aged 60-75 years in good health.

The chain uses TRBV29-1 and TRBJ1-4; D perhaps matches TRBD1 (6 bases). There are 13 residues in the CDR3. Per germline, CDR1 SQVTM and CDR2 ANQGSEA. V was trimmed by 4 bases and J by 8 bases, leaving 14 bases between them. Written as DNA, the CDR3 is TGCAGCGTTGCACAGGGTGTCGGAGAAAAACTGTTTTTT. Residues: CSVAQGVGEKLFF.

CDR3 in DNA: TGCAGTGCTCCCAGGGAGGGGGCGCTGGTAAACATTCAGTACTTC. This encodes CSAPREGALVNIQYF. V gene TRBV20-1 combines with J gene TRBJ2-4; D is possibly TRBD1 or TRBD2 (7 bases each). This CDR3 region has 15 residues. Germline V CDR1 and CDR2: DFQATT, SNEGSKA (reference sequence). V shed 5 bases and J shed 6 bases, with 20 bases lying between them.

The genes are TRBV27 and TRBJ2-7; either TRBD1 or TRBD2 may fit D (5 bases each). This CDR3 spans 12 amino acids. V was cut by 6 bases and J by 6 bases, with 12 bases left in between. Germline values: CDR1 MNHEY, CDR2 SMNVEV (reference sequence). The CDR3 nucleotides read TGTGCCAGCAGCGCCCTGAGGGGCGAGCAGTACTTC. This encodes CASSALRGEQYF.

V gene TRBV2 combines with J gene TRBJ2-1; D unclear. TRBJ2-7 explains the end of the DNA better; the J call may be wrong. This CDR3 contains 12 residues. Germline values: CDR1 SNHLY, CDR2 FYNNEI. This chain's CDR3 is CASSVQYNEQYF. The DNA of the CDR3 is TGTGCCAGCAGTGTACAATACAATGAGCAGTACTTC.

This chain connects TRBV9 to TRBJ2-7; 13 bases are shared with TRBD2. CDR1 and CDR2 (germline): SGDLS, YYNGEE. The junction had 6 bases not matched to a gene; V was cut back by 3 bases and J by 3 bases. The CDR3 totals 16 residues. In nucleotides, the CDR3 is TGTGCCAGCAGCGGAACTAGCGGGAGGGCGGGCTACGAGCAGTACTTC. As protein: CASSGTSGRAGYEQYF. Together with reference TRBV9 and TRBJ2-7, the CDR3 gives the full variable domain: DSGVTQTPKHLITATGQRVTLRCSPRSGDLSVYWYQQSLDQGLQFLIQYYNGEERAKGNILERFSAQQFPDLHSELNLSSLELGDSALYFCASSGTSGRAGYEQYFGPGTRLTVT.

The chain joins TRBV29-1 to TRBJ2-7, with D tentatively TRBD2 (7 bases). V was cut by 0 bases and J by 0 bases, with 12 bases left in between. The V gene's germline CDR1 is SQVTM and CDR2 ANQGSEA. This CDR3 is 15 amino acids long. The CDR3 coding sequence is TGCAGCGTTGAAGAGGGGGGGCTTAGCTCCTACGAGCAGTACTTC. Encoded protein: CSVEEGGLSSYEQYF.

The rearrangement uses TRBV27 and TRBJ1-2; the D gene is possibly TRBD1 (5 bases). CDR1 MNHEY and CDR2 SMNVEV come from the germline V gene (reference sequence). CDR3 size: 14 residues. V lost 3 bases and J lost 8, with 16 bases in between. The CDR3 region is CASSFGGTAGGYTF. The CDR3 bases are TGTGCCAGCAGTTTCGGTGGGACTGCGGGGGGCTACACCTTC.

The gene calls are TRBV28 and TRBJ1-4, with 7 bases lining up with TRBD1. Germline V gives CDR1 MDHEN, CDR2 SYDVKM. V trimming: 2 bases; J trimming: 7 bases; junction bases outside the gene matches: 7. The CDR3 is 15 amino acids. The CDR3 loop reads CASSLIGGGFEKLFF. The CDR3 region has the DNA TGTGCCAGCAGTTTAATCGGAGGGGGCTTTGAAAAACTGTTTTTT.

This clonotype appeared once. Germline and junction disagree at one end, which may indicate a read error. The chain couples TRBV27 to TRBJ1-2, with D possibly being TRBD1 (5 bases). This CDR3 has 16 residues. Germline CDR1 is MNHEY and CDR2 is SMNVEV (reference sequence). Written as DNA, the CDR3 is TGTGCCAGCGGAAACCCACTTATAGGGGTTGACGGTGGCTTCACCTTC. It yields the protein CASGNPLIGVDGGFTF.

The chain joins TRBV29-1 to TRBJ2-3, with D possibly matching TRBD1 (5 bases). V lost 6 bases, J lost 5 bases, and 15 bases lay in between. The CDR3 runs 13 residues. Germline assignment: CDR1 SQVTM and CDR2 ANQGSEA. CDR3 loop: CSVSVLGVDTQYF. As DNA, the CDR3 is TGCAGCGTCTCCGTCCTAGGGGTAGATACGCAGTATTTT.

J is TRBJ1-5 and V is TRBV10-3, with 8 bases fitting TRBD1. The CDR3 runs 13 residues. V lost 6 bases, J lost 7 bases, and 5 bases stayed unmatched. Germline CDR1 is ENHRY and CDR2 is SYGVKD. CDR3 residues: CAIRGQGDQPQHF. The CDR3 DNA reads TGTGCCATCAGAGGACAGGGCGACCAGCCCCAGCATTTT.

This chain uses TRBV14 with TRBJ1-2, with 8 bases matching TRBD1. The CDR3 has 14 amino acids. Germline-derived CDR1 and CDR2 are SGHDN and FVKESK. Trimming at V came to 6 bases and at J to 10 bases, leaving 13 bases not matched to a gene. The CDR3, as DNA: TGTGCCAGCAGTCCGACCGGGACAGGCAGTGACTACACCTTC. Amino acids: CASSPTGTGSDYTF.

The J gene is TRBJ2-1, the V gene TRBV20-1; D remains unclear. Germline V gene lookup returns CDR1 DFQATT and CDR2 SNEGSKA (reference sequence). This CDR3 is built from 14 residues. Trimming cost V 4 bases and J 0 bases, with 10 bases left between them. The DNA of the CDR3 is TGCAGTGCTAAAGATCGAGTCTCCTACAATGAGCAGTTCTTC. Amino acids: CSAKDRVSYNEQFF.